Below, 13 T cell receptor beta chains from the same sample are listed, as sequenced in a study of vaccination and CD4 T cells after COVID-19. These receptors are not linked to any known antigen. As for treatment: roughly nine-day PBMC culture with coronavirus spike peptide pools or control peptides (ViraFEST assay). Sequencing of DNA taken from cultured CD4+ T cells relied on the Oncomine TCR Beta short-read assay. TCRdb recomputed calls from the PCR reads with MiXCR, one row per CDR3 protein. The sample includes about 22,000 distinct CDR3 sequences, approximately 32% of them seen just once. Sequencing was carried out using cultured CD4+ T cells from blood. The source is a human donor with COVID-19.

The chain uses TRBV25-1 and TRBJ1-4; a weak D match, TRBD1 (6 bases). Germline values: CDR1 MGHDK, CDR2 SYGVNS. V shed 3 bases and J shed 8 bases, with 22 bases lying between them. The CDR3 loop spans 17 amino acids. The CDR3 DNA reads TGTGCCAGCAGTGATACTCGACCATTACAGGGAGACGAAAAACTGTTTTTT. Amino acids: CASSDTRPLQGDEKLFF.

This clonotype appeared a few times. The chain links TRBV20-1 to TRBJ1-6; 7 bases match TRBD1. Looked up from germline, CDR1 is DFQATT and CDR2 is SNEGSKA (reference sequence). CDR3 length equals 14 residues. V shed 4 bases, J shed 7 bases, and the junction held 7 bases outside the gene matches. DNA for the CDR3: TGCAGTGCTACCCCCGGGACAGTAAATTCACCCCTCCACTTT. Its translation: CSATPGTVNSPLHF.

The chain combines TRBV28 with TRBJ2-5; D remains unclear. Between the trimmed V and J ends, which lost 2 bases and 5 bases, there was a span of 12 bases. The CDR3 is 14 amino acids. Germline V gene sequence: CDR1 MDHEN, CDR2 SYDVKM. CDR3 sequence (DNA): TGTGCCAGCAGTTTAAGTAGCCCCAGGGAGACCCAGTACTTC. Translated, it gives CASSLSSPRETQYF.

CDR3 sequence (DNA): TGCAGTGCATCTAGGGGGGGCTACAATGAGCAGTTCTTC. This encodes CSASRGGYNEQFF. V usage is TRBV20-1 and J usage is TRBJ2-1; weak D call: TRBD2 (7 bases). The V gene's germline CDR1 is DFQATT and CDR2 SNEGSKA (reference sequence). The V and J ends lost 6 bases and 3 bases respectively, with 12 bases between them. This CDR3 spans 13 amino acids.

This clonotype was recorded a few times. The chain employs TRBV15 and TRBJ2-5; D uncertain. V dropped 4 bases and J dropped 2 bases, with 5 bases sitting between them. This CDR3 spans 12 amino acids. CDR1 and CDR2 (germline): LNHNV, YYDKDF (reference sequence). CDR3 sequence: CATSTAQETQYF. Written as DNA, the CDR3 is TGTGCCACCAGCACCGCACAAGAGACCCAGTACTTC.

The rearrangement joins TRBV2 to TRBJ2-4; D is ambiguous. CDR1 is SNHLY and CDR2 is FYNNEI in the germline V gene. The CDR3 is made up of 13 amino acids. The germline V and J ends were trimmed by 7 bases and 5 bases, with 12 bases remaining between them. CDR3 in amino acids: CASNGVFENIQYF. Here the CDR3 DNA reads TGTGCCAGCAATGGGGTCTTCGAAAACATTCAGTACTTC.

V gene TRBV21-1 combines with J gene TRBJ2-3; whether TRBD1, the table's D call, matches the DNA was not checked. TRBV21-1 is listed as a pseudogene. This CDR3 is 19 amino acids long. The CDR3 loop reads CASSKGFRLGQGYTDTQYF. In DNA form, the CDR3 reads TGTGCCAGCAGCAAAGGTTTTCGTTTGGGTCAGGGGTACACAGATACGCAGTATTTT.

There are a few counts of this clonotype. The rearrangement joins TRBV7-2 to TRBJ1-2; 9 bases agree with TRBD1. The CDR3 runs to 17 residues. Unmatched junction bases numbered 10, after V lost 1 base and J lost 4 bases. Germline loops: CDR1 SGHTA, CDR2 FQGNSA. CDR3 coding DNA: TGTGCCAGCAGCTTAGAGACCGGGACAGGGCTTTTCTATGGCTACACCTTC. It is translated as CASSLETGTGLFYGYTF.

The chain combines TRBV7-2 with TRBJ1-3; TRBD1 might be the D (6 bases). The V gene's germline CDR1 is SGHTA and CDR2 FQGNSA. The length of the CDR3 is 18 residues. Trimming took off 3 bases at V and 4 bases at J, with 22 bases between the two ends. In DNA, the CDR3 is TGTGCCAGCAGCTTGAGAGTGATGAGTGGGGGGCCCGGAAACACCATATATTTT. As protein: CASSLRVMSGGPGNTIYF. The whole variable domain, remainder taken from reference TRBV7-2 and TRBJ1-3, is GAGVSQSPSNKVTEKGKDVELRCDPISGHTALYWYRQSLGQGLEFLIYFQGNSAPDKSGLPSDRFSAERTGGSVSTLTIQRTQQEDSAVYLCASSLRVMSGGPGNTIYFGEGSWLTVV.

The CDR3 loop reads CASRETGNYGYTF. CDR3 nucleotide sequence: TGTGCCAGCAGAGAGACAGGGAACTATGGCTACACCTTC. The rearrangement uses TRBV6-1 and TRBJ1-2; 7 nucleotides agree with TRBD1. V lost 6 bases, J lost 2 bases, and 3 bases stayed unmatched. The germline V gene encodes CDR1 MNHNS and CDR2 SASEGT. The CDR3 spans 13 residues.

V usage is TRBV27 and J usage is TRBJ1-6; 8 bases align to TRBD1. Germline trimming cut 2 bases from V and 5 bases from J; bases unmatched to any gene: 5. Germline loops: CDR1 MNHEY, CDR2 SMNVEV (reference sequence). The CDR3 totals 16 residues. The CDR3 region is CASSLGPGGHNSPLHF. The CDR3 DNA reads TGTGCCAGCAGTTTAGGTCCAGGGGGCCATAATTCACCCCTCCACTTT.

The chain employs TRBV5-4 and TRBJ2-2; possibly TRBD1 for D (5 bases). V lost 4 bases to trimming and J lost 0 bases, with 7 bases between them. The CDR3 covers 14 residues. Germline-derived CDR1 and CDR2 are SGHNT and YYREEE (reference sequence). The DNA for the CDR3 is TGTGCCAGCAGCGGGGCCACGAACACCGGGGAGCTGTTTTTT. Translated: CASSGATNTGELFF. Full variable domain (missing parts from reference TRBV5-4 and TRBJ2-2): ETGVTQSPTHLIKTRGQQVTLRCSSQSGHNTVSWYQQALGQGPQFIFQYYREEENGRGNFPPRFSGLQFPNYSSELNVNALELDDSALYLCASSGATNTGELFFGEGSRLTVL.

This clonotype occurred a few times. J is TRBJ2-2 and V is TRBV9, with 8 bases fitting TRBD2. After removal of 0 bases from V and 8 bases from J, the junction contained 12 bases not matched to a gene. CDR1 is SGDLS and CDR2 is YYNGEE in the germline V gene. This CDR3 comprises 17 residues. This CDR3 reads CASSVGASGGPQGELFF. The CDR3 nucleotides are TGTGCCAGCAGCGTAGGGGCAAGCGGGGGACCCCAAGGGGAGCTGTTTTTT.